This T cell receptor beta chain was identified in a study of cytomegalovirus exposure and HLA in healthy donors. Broader study findings: There were over 150 TCR beta chains listed as cytomegalovirus-associated. Using the classifier, cytomegalovirus status was reportedly diagnosed with high specificity and sensitivity. In vitro data verified a few CMV-associated chains as specific for CMV antigens.

A remark on this clone: Its matching antigen is unknown.

Assay used: immunoSEQ multiplex PCR; TCRdb lists only in-frame clones, some missing. The sample shows some 240,000 clones, around 87% of them seen only once. Trimming cost V 1 base and J 1 base; bases outside gene matches: 6. This CDR3 is 16 amino acids long. Germline CDR1 is SGDLS and CDR2 is YYNGEE. V usage is TRBV9 and J usage is TRBJ2-5; TRBD2 agrees at 8 bases. The source of this sequence is a woman in her twenties or thirties in good health and CMV-seropositive. Sequencing was carried out using PBMCs. CDR3 coding DNA: TGTGCCAGCAGCGTATCCGCTAGCGGGTCCCAAGAGACCCAGTACTTC. Residues: CASSVSASGSQETQYF.